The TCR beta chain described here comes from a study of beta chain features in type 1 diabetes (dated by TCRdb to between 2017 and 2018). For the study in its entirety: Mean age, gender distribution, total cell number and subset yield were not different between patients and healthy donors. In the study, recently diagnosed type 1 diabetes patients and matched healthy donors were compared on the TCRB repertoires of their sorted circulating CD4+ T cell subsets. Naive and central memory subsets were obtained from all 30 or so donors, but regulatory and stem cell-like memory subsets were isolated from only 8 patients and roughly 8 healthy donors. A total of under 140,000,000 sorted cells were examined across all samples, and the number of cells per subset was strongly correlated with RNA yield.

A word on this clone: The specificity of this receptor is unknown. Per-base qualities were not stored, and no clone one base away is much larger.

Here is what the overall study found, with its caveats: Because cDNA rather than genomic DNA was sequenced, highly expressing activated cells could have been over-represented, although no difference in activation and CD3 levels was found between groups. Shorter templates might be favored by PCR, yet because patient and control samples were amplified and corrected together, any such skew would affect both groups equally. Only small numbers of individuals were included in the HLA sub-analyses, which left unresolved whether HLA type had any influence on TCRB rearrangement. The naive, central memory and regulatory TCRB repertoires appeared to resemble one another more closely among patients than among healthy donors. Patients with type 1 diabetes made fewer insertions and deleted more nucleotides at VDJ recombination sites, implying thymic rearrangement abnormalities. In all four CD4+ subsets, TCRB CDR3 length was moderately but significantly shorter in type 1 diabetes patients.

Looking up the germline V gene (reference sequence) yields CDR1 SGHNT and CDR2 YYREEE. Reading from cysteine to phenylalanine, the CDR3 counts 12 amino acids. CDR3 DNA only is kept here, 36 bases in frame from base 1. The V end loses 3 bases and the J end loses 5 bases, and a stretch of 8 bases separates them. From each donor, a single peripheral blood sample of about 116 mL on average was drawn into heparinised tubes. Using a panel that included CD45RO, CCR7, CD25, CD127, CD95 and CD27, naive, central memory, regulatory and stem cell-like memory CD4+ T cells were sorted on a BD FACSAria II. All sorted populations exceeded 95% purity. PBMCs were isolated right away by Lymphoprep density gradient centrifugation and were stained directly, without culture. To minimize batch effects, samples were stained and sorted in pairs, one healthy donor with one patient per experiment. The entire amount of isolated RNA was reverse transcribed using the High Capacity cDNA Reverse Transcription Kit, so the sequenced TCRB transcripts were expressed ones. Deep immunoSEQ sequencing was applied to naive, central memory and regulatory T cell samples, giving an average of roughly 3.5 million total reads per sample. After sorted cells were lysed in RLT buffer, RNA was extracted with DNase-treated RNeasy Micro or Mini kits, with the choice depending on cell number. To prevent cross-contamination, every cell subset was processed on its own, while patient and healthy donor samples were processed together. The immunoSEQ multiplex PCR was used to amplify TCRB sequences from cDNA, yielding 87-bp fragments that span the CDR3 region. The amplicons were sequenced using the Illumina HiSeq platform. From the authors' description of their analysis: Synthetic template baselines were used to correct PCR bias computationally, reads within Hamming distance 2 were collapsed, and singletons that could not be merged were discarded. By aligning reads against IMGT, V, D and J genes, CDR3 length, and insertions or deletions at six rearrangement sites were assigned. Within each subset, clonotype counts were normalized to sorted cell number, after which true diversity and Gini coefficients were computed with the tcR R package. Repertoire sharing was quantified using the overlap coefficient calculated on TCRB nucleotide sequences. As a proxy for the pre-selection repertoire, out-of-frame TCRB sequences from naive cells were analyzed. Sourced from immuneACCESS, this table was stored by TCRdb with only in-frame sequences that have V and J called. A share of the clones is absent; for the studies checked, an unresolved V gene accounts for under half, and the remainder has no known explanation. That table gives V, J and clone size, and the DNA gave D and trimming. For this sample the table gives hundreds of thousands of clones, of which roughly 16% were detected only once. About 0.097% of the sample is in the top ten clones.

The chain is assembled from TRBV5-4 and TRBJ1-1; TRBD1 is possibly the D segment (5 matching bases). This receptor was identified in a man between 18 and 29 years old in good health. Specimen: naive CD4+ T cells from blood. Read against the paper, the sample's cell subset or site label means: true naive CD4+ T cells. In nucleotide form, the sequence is TGTGCCAGCAGCTCAGACAGAACTGAAGCTTTCTTT. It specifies CASSSDRTEAFF.